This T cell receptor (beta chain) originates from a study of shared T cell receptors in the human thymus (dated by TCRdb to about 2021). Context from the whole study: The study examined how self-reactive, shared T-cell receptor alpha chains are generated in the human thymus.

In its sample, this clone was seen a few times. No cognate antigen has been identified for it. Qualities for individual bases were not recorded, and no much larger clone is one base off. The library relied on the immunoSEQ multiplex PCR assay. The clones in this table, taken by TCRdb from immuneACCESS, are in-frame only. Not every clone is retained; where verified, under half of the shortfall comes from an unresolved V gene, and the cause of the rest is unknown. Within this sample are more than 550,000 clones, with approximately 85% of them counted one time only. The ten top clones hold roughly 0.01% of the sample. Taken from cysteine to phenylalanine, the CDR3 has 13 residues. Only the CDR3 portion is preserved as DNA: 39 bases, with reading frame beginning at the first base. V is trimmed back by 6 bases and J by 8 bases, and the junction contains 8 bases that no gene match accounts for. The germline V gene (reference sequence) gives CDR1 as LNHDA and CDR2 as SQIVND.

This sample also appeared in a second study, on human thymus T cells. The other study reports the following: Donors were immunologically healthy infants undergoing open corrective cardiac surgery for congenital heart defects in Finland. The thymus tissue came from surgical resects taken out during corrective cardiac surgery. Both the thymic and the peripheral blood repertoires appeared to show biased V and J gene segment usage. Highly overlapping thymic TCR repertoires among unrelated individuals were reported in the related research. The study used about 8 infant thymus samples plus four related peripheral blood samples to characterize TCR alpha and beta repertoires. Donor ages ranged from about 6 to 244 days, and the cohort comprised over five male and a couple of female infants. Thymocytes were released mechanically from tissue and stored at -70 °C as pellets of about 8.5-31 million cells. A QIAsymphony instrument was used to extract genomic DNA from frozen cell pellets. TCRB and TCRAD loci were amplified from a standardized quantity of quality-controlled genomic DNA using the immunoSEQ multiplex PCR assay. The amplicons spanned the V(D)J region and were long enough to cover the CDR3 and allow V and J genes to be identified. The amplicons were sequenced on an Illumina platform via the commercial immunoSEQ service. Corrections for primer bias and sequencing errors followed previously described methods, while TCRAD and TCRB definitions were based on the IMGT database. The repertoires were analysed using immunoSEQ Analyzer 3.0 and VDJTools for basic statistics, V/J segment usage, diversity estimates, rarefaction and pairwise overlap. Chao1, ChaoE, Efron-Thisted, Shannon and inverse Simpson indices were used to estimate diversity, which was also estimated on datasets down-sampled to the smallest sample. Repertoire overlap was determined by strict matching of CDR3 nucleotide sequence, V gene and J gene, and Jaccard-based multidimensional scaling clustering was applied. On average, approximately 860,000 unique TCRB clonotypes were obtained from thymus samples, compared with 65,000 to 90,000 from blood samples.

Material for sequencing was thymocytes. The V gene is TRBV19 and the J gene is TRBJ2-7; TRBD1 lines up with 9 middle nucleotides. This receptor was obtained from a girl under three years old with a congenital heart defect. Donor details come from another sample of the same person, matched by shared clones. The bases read TGTGCCAGTAGGGACAGGGGCTCTTCCCAGCAGTACTTC. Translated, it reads CASRDRGSSQQYF.